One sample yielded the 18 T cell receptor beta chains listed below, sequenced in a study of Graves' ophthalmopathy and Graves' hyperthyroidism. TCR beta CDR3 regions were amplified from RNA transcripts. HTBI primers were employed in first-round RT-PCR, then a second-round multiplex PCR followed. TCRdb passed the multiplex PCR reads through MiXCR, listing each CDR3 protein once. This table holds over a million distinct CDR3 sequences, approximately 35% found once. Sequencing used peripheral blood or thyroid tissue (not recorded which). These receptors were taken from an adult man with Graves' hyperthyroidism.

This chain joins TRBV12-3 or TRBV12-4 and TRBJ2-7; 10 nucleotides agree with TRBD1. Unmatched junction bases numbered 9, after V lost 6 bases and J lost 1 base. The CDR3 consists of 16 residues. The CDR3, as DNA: TGTGCCAGCAGGGGGGGGACAGGGGCGGAATCCTACGAGCAGTACTTC. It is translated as CASRGGTGAESYEQYF.

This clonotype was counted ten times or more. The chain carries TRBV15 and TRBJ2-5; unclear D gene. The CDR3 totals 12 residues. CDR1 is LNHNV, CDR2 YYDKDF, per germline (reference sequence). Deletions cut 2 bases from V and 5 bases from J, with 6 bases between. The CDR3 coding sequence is TGTGCCACCAGCAGATCTTCGGAGACCCAGTACTTC. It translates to CATSRSSETQYF.

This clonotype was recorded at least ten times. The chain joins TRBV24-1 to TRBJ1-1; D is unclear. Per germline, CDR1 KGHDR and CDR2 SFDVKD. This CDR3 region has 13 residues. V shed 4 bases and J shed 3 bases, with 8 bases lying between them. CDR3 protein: CATSEGLYTEAFF. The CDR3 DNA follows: TGTGCCACCAGTGAAGGGTTGTACACTGAAGCTTTCTTT.

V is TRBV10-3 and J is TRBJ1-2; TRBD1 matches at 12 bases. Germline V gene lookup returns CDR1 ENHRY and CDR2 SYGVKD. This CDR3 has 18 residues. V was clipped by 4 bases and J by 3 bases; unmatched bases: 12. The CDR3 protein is CAISGTPGTGGADYGYTF. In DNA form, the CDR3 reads TGTGCCATCAGTGGGACCCCCGGGACAGGGGGCGCCGACTATGGCTACACCTTC.

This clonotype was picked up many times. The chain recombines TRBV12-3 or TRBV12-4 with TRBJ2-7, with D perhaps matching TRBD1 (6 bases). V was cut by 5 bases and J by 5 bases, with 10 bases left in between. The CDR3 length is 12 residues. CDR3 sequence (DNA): TGTGCCAGCAGTCCACAGGGAAACGAGCAGTACTTC. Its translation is CASSPQGNEQYF.

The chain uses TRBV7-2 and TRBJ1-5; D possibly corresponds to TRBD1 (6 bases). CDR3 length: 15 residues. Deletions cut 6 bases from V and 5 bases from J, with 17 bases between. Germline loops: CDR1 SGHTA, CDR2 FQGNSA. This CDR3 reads CASSSRYRDHQPQHF. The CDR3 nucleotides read TGTGCCAGCAGTTCCCGTTACAGGGACCATCAGCCCCAGCATTTT.

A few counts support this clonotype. The CDR3 reads CASRQDNTGELFF. In DNA form, the CDR3 reads TGTGCCAGCAGACAGGATAACACCGGGGAGCTGTTTTTT. V usage is TRBV2 and J usage is TRBJ2-2; tentative D call: TRBD1 (5 bases). This CDR3 region has 13 residues. The germline V gene has CDR1 SNHLY and CDR2 FYNNEI. Trimming stripped 6 bases from V and 2 bases from J, with 7 bases between. The complete variable domain, with remaining parts taken from reference TRBV2 and TRBJ2-2, reads EPEVTQTPSHQVTQMGQEVILRCVPISNHLYFYWYRQILGQKVEFLVSFYNNEISEKSEIFDDQFSVERPDGSNFTLKIRSTKLEDSAMYFCASRQDNTGELFFGEGSRLTVL.

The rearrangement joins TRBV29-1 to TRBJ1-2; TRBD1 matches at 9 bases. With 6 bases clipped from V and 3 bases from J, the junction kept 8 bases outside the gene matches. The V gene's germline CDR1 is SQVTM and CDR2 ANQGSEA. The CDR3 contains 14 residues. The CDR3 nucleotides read TGCAGCGTGACACCGGGACAGGGTGACTATGGCTACACCTTC. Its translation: CSVTPGQGDYGYTF.

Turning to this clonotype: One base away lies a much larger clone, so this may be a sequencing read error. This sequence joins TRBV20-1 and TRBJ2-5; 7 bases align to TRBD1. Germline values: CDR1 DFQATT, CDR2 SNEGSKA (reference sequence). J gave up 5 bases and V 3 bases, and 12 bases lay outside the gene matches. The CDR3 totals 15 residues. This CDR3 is CSAREDRAGWETQYF. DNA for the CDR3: TGCAGTGCTAGGGAAGACAGGGCGGGTTGGGAGACCCAGTACTTC.

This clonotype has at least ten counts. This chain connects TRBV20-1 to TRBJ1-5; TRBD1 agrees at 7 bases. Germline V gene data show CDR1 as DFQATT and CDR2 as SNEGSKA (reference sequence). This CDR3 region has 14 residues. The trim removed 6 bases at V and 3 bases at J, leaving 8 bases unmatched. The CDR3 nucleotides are TGCAGTGCAAGCACAGGGGTCTACAATCAGCCCCAGCATTTT. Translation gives CSASTGVYNQPQHF.

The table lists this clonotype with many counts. As DNA, the CDR3 is TGTGCCAGTAGTTTCTCCGGGACAGAGAATCAGCCCCAGCATTTT. Translation gives CASSFSGTENQPQHF. The chain couples TRBV19 to TRBJ1-5, with TRBD1 matching over 7 bases. The CDR3 has 15 residues. CDR1 is LNHDA, CDR2 SQIVND, per germline (reference sequence). Losses at the gene ends were 5 bases for V and 4 bases for J; bases not matched to a gene: 8.

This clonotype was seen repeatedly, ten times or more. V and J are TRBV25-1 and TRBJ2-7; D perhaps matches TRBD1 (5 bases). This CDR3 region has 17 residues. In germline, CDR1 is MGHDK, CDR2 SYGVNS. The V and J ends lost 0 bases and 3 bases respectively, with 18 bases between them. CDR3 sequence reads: CASSEYYDREKSYEQYF. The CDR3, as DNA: TGTGCCAGCAGTGAATATTACGACAGAGAAAAAAGCTACGAGCAGTACTTC.

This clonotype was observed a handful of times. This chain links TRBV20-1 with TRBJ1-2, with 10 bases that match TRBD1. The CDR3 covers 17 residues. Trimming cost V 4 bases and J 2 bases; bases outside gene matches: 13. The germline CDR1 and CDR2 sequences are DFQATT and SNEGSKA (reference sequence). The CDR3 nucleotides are TGCAGTGCTACACCCCTTATACCGGGACAGGGGAACTATGGCTACACCTTC. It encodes CSATPLIPGQGNYGYTF.

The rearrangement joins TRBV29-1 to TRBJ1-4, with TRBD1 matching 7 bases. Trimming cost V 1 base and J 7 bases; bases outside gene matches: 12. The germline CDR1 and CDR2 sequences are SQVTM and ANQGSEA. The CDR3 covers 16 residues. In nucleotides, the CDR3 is TGCAGCGTTGAAGTCCCACCGACAGGGCTGGGTGAAAAACTGTTTTTT. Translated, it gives CSVEVPPTGLGEKLFF. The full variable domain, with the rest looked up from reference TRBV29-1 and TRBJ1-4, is SAVISQKPSRDICQRGTSLTIQCQVDSQVTMMFWYRQQPGQSLTLIATANQGSEATYESGFVIDKFPISRPNLTFSTLTVSNMSPEDSSIYLCSVEVPPTGLGEKLFFGSGTQLSVL.

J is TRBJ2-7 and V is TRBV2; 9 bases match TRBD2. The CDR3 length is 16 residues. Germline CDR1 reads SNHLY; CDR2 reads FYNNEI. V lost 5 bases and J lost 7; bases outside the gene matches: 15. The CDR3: CASSRFSGGLAGEQYF. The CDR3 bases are TGTGCCAGCAGTCGATTCTCCGGGGGACTAGCAGGGGAGCAGTACTTC.

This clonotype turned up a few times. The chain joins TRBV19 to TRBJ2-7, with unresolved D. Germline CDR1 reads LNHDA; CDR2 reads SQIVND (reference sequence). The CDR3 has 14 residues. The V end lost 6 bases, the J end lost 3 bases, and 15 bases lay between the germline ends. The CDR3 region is CASSPPGRNYEQYF. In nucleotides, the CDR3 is TGTGCCAGTAGCCCCCCCGGGCGGAACTACGAGCAGTACTTC.

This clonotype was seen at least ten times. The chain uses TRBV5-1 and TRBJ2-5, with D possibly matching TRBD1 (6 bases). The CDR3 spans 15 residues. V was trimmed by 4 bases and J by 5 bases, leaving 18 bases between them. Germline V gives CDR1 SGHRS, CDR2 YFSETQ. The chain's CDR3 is CASSPETGSGETQYF. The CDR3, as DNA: TGCGCCAGCAGCCCGGAAACAGGGTCCGGGGAGACCCAGTACTTC.

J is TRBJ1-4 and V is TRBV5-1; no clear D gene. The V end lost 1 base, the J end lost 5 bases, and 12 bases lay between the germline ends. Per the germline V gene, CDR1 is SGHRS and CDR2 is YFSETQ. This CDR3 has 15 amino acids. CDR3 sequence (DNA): TGCGCCAGCAGCTTGAGTGCAGGAATAAATGAAAAACTGTTTTTT. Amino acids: CASSLSAGINEKLFF.